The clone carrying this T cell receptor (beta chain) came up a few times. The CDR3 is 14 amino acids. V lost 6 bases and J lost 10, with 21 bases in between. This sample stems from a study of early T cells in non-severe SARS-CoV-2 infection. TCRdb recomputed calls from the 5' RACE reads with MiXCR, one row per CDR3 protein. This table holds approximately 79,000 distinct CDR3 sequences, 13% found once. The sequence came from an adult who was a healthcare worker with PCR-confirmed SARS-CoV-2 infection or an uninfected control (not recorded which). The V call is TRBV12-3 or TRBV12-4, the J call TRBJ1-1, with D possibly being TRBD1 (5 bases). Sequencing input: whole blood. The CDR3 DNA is TGTGCCAGCAGGGGACTTGGGGGAACGATGAGAGCTTTCTTT. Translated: CASRGLGGTMRAFF.